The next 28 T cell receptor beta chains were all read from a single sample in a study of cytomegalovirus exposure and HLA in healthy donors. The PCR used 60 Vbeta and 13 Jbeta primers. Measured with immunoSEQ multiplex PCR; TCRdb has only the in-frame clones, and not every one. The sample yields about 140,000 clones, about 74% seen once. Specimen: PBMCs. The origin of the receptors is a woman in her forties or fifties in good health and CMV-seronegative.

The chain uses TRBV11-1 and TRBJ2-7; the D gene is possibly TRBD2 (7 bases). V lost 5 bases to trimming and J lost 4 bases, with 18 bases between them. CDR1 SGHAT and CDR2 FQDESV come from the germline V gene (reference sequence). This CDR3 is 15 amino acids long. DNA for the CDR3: TGTGCCAGCAGCCCGGGGGGCAGGTCGACGTACGAGCAGTACTTC. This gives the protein CASSPGGRSTYEQYF.

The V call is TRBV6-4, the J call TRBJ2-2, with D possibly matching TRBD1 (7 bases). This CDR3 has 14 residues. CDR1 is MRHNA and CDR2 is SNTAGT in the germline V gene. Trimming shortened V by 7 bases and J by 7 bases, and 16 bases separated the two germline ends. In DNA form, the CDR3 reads TGTGCCAGCACAACAGGGGAGGTCGGCGGGGAGCTGTTTTTT. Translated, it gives CASTTGEVGGELFF.

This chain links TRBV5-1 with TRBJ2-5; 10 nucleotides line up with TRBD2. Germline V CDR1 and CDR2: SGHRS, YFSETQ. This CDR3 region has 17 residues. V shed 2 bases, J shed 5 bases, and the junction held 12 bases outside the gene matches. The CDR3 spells CASSFGLAVKIGETQYF. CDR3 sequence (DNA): TGCGCCAGCAGCTTCGGACTAGCGGTAAAAATTGGGGAGACCCAGTACTTC.

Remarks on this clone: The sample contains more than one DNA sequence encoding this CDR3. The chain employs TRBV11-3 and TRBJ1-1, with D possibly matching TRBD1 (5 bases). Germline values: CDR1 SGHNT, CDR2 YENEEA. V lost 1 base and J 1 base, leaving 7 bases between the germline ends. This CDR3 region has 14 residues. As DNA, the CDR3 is TGTGCCAGCAGCTTAGGCGGGGGGAACACTGAAGCTTTCTTT. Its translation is CASSLGGGNTEAFF.

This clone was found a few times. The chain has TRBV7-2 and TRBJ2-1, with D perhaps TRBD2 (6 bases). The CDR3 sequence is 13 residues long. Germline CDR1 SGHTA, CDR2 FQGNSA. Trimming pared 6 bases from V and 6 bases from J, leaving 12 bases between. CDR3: CASSSNGGNEQFF. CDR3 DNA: TGTGCCAGCAGTTCCAACGGGGGCAATGAGCAGTTCTTC.

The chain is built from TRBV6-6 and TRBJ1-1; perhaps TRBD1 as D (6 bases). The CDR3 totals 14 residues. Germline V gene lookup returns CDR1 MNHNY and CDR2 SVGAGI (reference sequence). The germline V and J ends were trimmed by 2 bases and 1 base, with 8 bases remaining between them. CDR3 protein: CASSYLQGNTEAFF. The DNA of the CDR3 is TGTGCCAGCAGTTACCTACAGGGGAACACTGAAGCTTTCTTT.

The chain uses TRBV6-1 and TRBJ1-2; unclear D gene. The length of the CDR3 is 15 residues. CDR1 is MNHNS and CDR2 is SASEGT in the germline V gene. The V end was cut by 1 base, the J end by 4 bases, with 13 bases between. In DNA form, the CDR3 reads TGTGCCAGCAGTGAAGTGGTAGCAAATCTCTATGGCTACACCTTC. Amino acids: CASSEVVANLYGYTF.

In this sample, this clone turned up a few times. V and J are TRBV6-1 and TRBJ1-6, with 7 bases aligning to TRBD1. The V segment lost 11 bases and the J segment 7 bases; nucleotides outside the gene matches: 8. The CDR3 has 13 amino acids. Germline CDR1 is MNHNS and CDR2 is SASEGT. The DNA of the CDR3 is TGTGCCGGGGCCGGGACAGCGAATTCACCCCTCCACTTT. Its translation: CAGAGTANSPLHF.

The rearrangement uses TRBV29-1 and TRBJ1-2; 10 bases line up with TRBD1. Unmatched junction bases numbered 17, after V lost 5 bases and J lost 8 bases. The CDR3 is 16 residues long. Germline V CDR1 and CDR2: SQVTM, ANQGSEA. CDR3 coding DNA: TGCAGCGTTAGGTCCCCGGGACAGGGGCTCCTTGGAGGCTACACCTTC. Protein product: CSVRSPGQGLLGGYTF.

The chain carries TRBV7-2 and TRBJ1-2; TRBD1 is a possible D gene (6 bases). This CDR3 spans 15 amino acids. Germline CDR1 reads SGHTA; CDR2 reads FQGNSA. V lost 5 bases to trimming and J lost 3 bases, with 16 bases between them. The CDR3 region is CASSKTTGPYYGYTF. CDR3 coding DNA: TGTGCCAGCAGCAAAACGACAGGACCTTACTATGGCTACACCTTC. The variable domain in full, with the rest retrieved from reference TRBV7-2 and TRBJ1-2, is GAGVSQSPSNKVTEKGKDVELRCDPISGHTALYWYRQSLGQGLEFLIYFQGNSAPDKSGLPSDRFSAERTGGSVSTLTIQRTQQEDSAVYLCASSKTTGPYYGYTFGSGTRLTVV.

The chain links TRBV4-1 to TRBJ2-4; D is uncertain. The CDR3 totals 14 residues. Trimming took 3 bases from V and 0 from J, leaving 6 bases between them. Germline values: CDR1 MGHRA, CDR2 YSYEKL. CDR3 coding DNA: TGCGCCAGCAGCCACCCCATAGCCAAAAACATTCAGTACTTC. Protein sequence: CASSHPIAKNIQYF.

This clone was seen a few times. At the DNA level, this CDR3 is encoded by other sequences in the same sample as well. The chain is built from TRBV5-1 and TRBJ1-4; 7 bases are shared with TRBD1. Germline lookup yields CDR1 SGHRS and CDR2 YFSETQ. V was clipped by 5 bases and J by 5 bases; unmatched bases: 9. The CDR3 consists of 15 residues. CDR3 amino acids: CASSLNRGPNEKLFF. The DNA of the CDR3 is TGCGCCAGCAGTTTGAACAGGGGCCCCAATGAAAAACTGTTTTTT.

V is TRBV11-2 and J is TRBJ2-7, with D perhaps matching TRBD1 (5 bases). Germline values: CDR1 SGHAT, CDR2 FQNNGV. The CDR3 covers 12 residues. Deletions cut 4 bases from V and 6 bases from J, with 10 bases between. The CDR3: CASSWSRAEQYF. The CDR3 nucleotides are TGTGCCAGCAGCTGGTCCAGGGCCGAGCAGTACTTC.

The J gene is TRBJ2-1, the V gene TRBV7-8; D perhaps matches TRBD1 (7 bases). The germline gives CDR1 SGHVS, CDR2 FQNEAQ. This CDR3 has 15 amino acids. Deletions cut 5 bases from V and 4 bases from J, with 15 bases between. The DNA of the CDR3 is TGTGCCAGCAGCATACCAGGGGGGAGATACAATGAGCAGTTCTTC. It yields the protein CASSIPGGRYNEQFF.

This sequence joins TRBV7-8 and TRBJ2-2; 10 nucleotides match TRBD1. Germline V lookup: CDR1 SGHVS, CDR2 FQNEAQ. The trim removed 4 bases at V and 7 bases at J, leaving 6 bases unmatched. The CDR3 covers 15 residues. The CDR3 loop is CASSYDRGQGGELFF. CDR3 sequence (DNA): TGTGCCAGCAGCTACGACAGGGGGCAGGGCGGGGAGCTGTTTTTT.

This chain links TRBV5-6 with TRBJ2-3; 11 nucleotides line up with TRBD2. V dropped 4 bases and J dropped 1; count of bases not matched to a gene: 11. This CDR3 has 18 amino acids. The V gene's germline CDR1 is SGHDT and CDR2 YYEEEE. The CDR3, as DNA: TGTGCCAGCAGCCCCGAGCCCAGGACTAGCGGGCGCACAGATACGCAGTATTTT. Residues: CASSPEPRTSGRTDTQYF.

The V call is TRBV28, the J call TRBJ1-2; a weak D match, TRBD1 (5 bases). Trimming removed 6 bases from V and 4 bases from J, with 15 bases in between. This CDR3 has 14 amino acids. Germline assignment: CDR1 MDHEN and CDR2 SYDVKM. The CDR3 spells CASSSAGTGYGYTF. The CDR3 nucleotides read TGTGCCAGCAGCTCTGCCGGGACTGGCTATGGCTACACCTTC.

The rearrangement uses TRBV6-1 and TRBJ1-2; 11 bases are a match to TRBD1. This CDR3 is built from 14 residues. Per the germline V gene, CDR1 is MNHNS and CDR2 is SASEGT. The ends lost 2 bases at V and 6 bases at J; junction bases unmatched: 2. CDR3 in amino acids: CASSERTGGDGYTF. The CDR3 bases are TGTGCCAGCAGTGAAAGGACAGGGGGCGATGGCTACACCTTC.

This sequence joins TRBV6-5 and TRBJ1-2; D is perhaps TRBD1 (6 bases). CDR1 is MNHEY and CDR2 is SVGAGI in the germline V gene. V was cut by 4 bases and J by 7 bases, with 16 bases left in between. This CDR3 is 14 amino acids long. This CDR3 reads CASSWTESYGGYTF. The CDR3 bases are TGTGCCAGCAGTTGGACAGAGTCCTATGGTGGCTACACCTTC.

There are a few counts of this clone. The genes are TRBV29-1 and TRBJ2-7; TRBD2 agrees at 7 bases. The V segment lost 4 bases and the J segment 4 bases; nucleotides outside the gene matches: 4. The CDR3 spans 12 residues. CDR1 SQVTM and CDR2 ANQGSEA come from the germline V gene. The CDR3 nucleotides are TGCAGCGTTGGGGAGGGGCGGTACGAGCAGTACTTC. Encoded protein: CSVGEGRYEQYF.

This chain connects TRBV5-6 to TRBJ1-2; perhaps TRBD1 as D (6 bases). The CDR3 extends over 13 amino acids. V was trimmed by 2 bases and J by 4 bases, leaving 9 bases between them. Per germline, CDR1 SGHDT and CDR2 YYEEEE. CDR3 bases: TGTGCCAGCAGCTTCAGGACAGCCTATGGCTACACCTTC. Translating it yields CASSFRTAYGYTF.

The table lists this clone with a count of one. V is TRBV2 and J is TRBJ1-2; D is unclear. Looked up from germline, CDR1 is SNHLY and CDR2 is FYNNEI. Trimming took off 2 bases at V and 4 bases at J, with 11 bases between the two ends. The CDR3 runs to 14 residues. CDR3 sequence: CASSELGSRYGYTF. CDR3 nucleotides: TGTGCCAGCAGTGAATTGGGCAGTCGCTATGGCTACACCTTC. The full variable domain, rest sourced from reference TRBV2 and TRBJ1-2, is EPEVTQTPSHQVTQMGQEVILRCVPISNHLYFYWYRQILGQKVEFLVSFYNNEISEKSEIFDDQFSVERPDGSNFTLKIRSTKLEDSAMYFCASSELGSRYGYTFGSGTRLTVV.

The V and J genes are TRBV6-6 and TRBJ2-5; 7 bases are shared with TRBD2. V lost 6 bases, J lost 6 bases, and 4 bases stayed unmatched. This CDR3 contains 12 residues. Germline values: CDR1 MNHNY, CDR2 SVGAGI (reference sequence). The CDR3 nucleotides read TGTGCCAGCAGCCGGGGGGAAAAGACCCAGTACTTC. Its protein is CASSRGEKTQYF.

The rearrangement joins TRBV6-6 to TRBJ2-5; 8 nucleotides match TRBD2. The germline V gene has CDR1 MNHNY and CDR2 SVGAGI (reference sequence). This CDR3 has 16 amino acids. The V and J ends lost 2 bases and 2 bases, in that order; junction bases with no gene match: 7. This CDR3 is CASSYPGTRSQETQYF. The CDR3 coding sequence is TGTGCCAGCAGTTACCCCGGGACTAGAAGTCAAGAGACCCAGTACTTC.

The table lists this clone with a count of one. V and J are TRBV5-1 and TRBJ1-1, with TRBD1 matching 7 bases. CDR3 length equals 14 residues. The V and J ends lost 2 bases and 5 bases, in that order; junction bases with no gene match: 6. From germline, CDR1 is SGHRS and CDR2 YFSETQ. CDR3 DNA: TGCGCCAGCAGCTTCGACAGGGTCCTTACTGAAGCTTTCTTT. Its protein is CASSFDRVLTEAFF.

The CDR3 region has the DNA TGTGCCAGCAGTGAAGGATCGACAGGTCTCGACTCTGGAAACACCATATATTTT. Translated: CASSEGSTGLDSGNTIYF. This chain joins TRBV6-1 and TRBJ1-3; TRBD1 might be the D (6 bases). CDR3 length: 18 amino acids. Germline values: CDR1 MNHNS, CDR2 SASEGT. The V and J ends lost 1 base and 0 bases respectively, with 16 bases between them.

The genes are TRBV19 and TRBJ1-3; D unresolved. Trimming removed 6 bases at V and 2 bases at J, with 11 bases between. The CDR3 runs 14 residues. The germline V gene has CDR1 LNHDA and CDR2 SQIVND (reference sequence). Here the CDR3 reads CASSPTQAGNTIYF. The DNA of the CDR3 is TGTGCCAGTAGCCCTACGCAGGCTGGAAACACCATATATTTT.

The CDR3 region has the DNA TGTGCCAGCAGCTTAGTGGTCAGCTCTGGAAACACCATATATTTT. Its translation: CASSLVVSSGNTIYF. The rearrangement uses TRBV7-2 and TRBJ1-3; D gene unclear. The V gene's germline CDR1 is SGHTA and CDR2 FQGNSA. V dropped 1 base and J dropped 0 bases, with 7 bases sitting between them. CDR3 length: 15 residues.